Below are 9 T cell receptor beta chains sequenced from a single sample in a study of PD-1 blockade in classical Hodgkin lymphoma. Relapse was seen in all patients after autologous stem cell transplantation, and brentuximab vedotin exposure was variable. Measured with immunoSEQ multiplex PCR; TCRdb has only the in-frame clones, and not every one. The table records around 20,000 clones, about 82% of them present only once. Sequenced material: peripheral blood mononuclear cells (PBMCs), taken before the second cycle of nivolumab. The receptors stem from a human donor with classical Hodgkin lymphoma.

The rearrangement links TRBV18 to TRBJ2-7; no clear D gene. The V end lost 1 base, the J end lost 3 bases, and 4 bases lay between the germline ends. CDR1 KGHSH and CDR2 LQKENI come from the germline V gene. The CDR3 runs 12 residues. The CDR3 nucleotides are TGTGCCAGCTCACCACAGGACTACGAGCAGTACTTC. Translated, it gives CASSPQDYEQYF. The full variable domain, in which reference TRBV18 and TRBJ2-7 provide the parts outside the CDR3, is NAGVMQNPRHLVRRRGQEARLRCSPMKGHSHVYWYRQLPEEGLKFMVYLQKENIIDESGMPKERFSAEFPKEGPSILRIQQVVRGDSAAYFCASSPQDYEQYFGPGTRLTVT.

The V and J genes are TRBV28 and TRBJ2-1, with D perhaps being TRBD1 or TRBD2 (6 bases each). The CDR3 consists of 13 residues. CDR1 is MDHEN, CDR2 SYDVKM, per germline. V lost 6 bases and J lost 7, with 13 bases in between. The CDR3 DNA follows: TGTGCCAGCAGCCCGGGGGCAAGGAATGAGCAGTTCTTC. Translating it yields CASSPGARNEQFF. The full variable domain, with the rest looked up from reference TRBV28 and TRBJ2-1, is DVKVTQSSRYLVKRTGEKVFLECVQDMDHENMFWYRQDPGLGLRLIYFSYDVKMKEKGDIPEGYSVSREKKERFSLILESASTNQTSMYLCASSPGARNEQFFGPGTRLTVL.

V and J are TRBV19 and TRBJ1-1; 9 positions agree with TRBD1. The ends lost 5 bases at V and 8 bases at J; junction bases unmatched: 6. Germline V lookup: CDR1 LNHDA, CDR2 SQIVND (reference sequence). This CDR3 is built from 13 residues. This CDR3 reads CASSSRTGEEAFF. For the CDR3, the DNA is TGTGCCAGTAGTTCTCGGACAGGGGAGGAAGCTTTCTTT.

The CDR3 region is CASSQVWAAPPDTQYF. As DNA, the CDR3 is TGTGCCAGCAGCCAAGTGTGGGCCGCCCCTCCAGATACGCAGTATTTT. The V call is TRBV7-2, the J call TRBJ2-3; D gene uncertain. With 5 bases removed from V and 4 bases from J, the gap between germline ends came to 19 bases. This CDR3 spans 16 amino acids. The germline V gene encodes CDR1 SGHTA and CDR2 FQGNSA.

The chain recombines TRBV27 with TRBJ2-2; possibly TRBD2 for D (5 bases). Germline V gives CDR1 MNHEY, CDR2 SMNVEV (reference sequence). The CDR3 is 15 amino acids. V was cut by 0 bases and J by 4 bases, with 9 bases left in between. The CDR3 protein is CASSLSRGGTGELFF. Here the CDR3 DNA reads TGTGCCAGCAGTTTATCCCGGGGTGGCACCGGGGAGCTGTTTTTT.

The rearrangement joins TRBV30 to TRBJ1-2, with 8 nucleotides matching TRBD1. Losses at the gene ends were 4 bases for V and 3 bases for J; bases not matched to a gene: 10. The CDR3 covers 15 residues. The germline gives CDR1 GTSNPN, CDR2 SVGIG (reference sequence). The CDR3 is CAWIFPAGGYYGYTF. CDR3 bases: TGTGCCTGGATCTTTCCAGCAGGGGGCTACTATGGCTACACCTTC.

In DNA form, the CDR3 reads TGTGCCTGGAGTCCCCGACAGGGGGCTAGCTGGAGCTCCTACAATGAGCAGTTCTTC. This translates into CAWSPRQGASWSSYNEQFF. The rearrangement links TRBV30 to TRBJ2-1; TRBD1 matches at 10 bases. The CDR3 consists of 19 residues. CDR1 GTSNPN and CDR2 SVGIG come from the germline V gene (reference sequence). Trimming at V came to 2 bases and at J to 0 bases, leaving 13 bases not matched to a gene.

This clone has more than one count but fewer than ten. The chain combines TRBV4-2 with TRBJ2-7; D may be TRBD2 (5 bases). The CDR3 is 17 amino acids. The germline CDR1 and CDR2 sequences are LGHNA and YNFKEQ. The V end lost 1 base, the J end lost 0 bases, and 16 bases lay between the germline ends. Here the CDR3 reads CASSQVSGGRSSYEQYF. As DNA, the CDR3 is TGTGCCAGCAGCCAAGTGTCTGGAGGCAGGAGCTCCTACGAGCAGTACTTC.

This clone turned up a few times. This chain connects TRBV19 to TRBJ2-3; D remains ambiguous. Germline V gene sequence: CDR1 LNHDA, CDR2 SQIVND (reference sequence). Deletions cut 7 bases from V and 4 bases from J, with 12 bases between. The CDR3 contains 13 residues. The CDR3 spells CASKVSLSDTQYF. The CDR3 DNA reads TGTGCCAGTAAAGTCAGCCTGTCAGATACGCAGTATTTT.